The clone carrying this T cell receptor beta chain came up once. Its antigen is not identified. The data belong to a study of radiotherapy plus CTLA-4 blockade in lung cancer. About the study: Among all patients, roughly 19% showed objective responses, while roughly 34% had disease control. The study, taken as a whole, reports: With interferon-beta, early dynamics of blood T cell clones were reported to best predict response. Blood saw expansion of tumor-derived TCR clones after radiotherapy plus ipilimumab.

Ipilimumab-mediated CTLA-4 blockade plus focal radiation was given to patients having chemo-refractory metastatic non-small-cell lung cancer. Method: immunoSEQ multiplex PCR; TCRdb's copy keeps in-frame clones and lacks some. The profile shows around 30,000 clones, roughly three quarters of them singletons. Sequencing used peripheral blood, obtained from a patient treated with radiotherapy plus ipilimumab. This clonotype was obtained from a human donor with non-small cell lung cancer that progressed on radiotherapy plus ipilimumab.

For the CDR3, the DNA is TGTGCCAGCAGGGCCGGGACAGGGGGCACTGAAGCTTTCTTT. This translates into CASRAGTGGTEAFF. The chain employs TRBV7-9 and TRBJ1-1; TRBD1 matches 11 bases. The trim removed 6 bases at V and 4 bases at J, leaving 4 bases unmatched. The germline V gene has CDR1 SEHNR and CDR2 FQNEAQ (reference sequence). There are 14 residues in the CDR3.